This entry lists 5 T cell receptor beta chains sequenced from one sample in a study of blood T cell repertoires in COVID-19. TCRdb keeps only in-frame clones here, not all; method: immunoSEQ multiplex PCR. Of hundreds of thousands of clones in the sample, around 85% are singletons; the top ten hold 3% to 3.5%. The sample consisted of PBMCs or T cells enriched from blood (not recorded which). The receptors originated from a woman between 45 and 65 years old in a cohort exposed to, infected with or recovered from COVID-19 (not recorded which).

This chain joins TRBV25-1 and TRBJ2-3; perhaps TRBD2 as D (7 bases). This CDR3 contains 15 residues. Germline CDR1 reads MGHDK; CDR2 reads SYGVNS. Trimming pared 6 bases from V and 2 bases from J, leaving 15 bases between. The CDR3 DNA is TGTGCCAGCAGAAGGGGGGGGTCAATCACAGATACGCAGTATTTT. Translation: CASRRGGSITDTQYF.

The V and J genes are TRBV4-2 and TRBJ1-2; 7 bases are shared with TRBD1. This CDR3 is 16 amino acids long. CDR1 is LGHNA and CDR2 is YNFKEQ in the germline V gene. J lost 2 bases, V lost 0 bases, and 6 bases had no gene match. The DNA of the CDR3 is TGTGCCAGCAGCCAAGAGGACGACAGGGCAAACTATGGCTACACCTTC. Residues: CASSQEDDRANYGYTF.

This clone came up a few times. The chain uses TRBV11-2 and TRBJ1-2; D is possibly TRBD1 (5 bases). Germline-derived CDR1 and CDR2 are SGHAT and FQNNGV. The V end was cut by 5 bases, the J end by 2 bases, with 9 bases between. This CDR3 is built from 13 residues. DNA of the CDR3: TGTGCCAGCAGCCCCGACAGAAACTATGGCTACACCTTC. This sequence encodes CASSPDRNYGYTF.

This clone was found a few times. The chain is built from TRBV12-3 or TRBV12-4 and TRBJ1-6, with no clear D. V lost 2 bases and J lost 12, with 8 bases in between. This CDR3 contains 12 residues. The CDR3 nucleotides read TGTGCCAGCAGTTTACTGCCGGGACCCCTCCACTTT. Amino acid sequence: CASSLLPGPLHF.

DNA of the CDR3: TGTGCCAGCAGCTTGACCAGGGGTAATTCACCCCTCCACTTT. Residues: CASSLTRGNSPLHF. V usage is TRBV5-4 and J usage is TRBJ1-6; TRBD1 might be the D (6 bases). The CDR3 has 14 amino acids. Trimming removed 1 base from V and 6 bases from J, with 8 bases in between. CDR1 and CDR2 (germline): SGHNT, YYREEE (reference sequence).